These T cell receptor beta chains were read from a single sample in a study of blood T cell repertoires in COVID-19. Here immunoSEQ multiplex PCR was the method, and the copy in TCRdb shows in-frame clones only, minus some. The sample gives about 44,000 clones, around 87% of which show up once; less than 5.5% is in the top ten. Sample: peripheral blood. The receptor set was obtained from a human donor in a cohort sampled during active COVID-19. Each CDR3 is given with its conserved first and last residue.

V: TRBV4-2; CDR3: CASSWGPAATGNSNTGELFF
V: TRBV19; CDR3: CASSASGNYNEQFF
V: TRBV30; CDR3: CAWRLAGAVETQYF
V: TRBV7-3; CDR3: CASSKDRFHEQFF
V: TRBV7-9; CDR3: CASSWYRGPYYEQYF
V: TRBV30; CDR3: CAWIRFGTGNSGYTF
V: TRBV7-8; CDR3: CASSLRQGSEAFF
V: TRBV7-9; CDR3: CASSLTGDEQYF
V: TRBV9; CDR3: CASSVGGDRGPGANVLTF
V: TRBV19; CDR3: CASRGQGGYQQYF
V: TRBV7-6; CDR3: CASSPHPARAGTGELFF
V: TRBV4-1; CDR3: CASSYRSGSSSYNEQFF
V: TRBV6-6; CDR3: CASRNSGQETQYF
V: TRBV18; CDR3: CASSPGLAGIERGTDTQYF
V: TRBV7-9; CDR3: CASSLSQGSTDTQYF
V: TRBV15; CDR3: CATKRDSSSYEQYF
V: TRBV7-8; CDR3: CASSPWDRGTSGRASETQYF
V: TRBV6-6; CDR3: CASSRRVEGFSYNEQFF
V: TRBV28; CDR3: CASSLPKLAGYTGELFF
V: TRBV28; CDR3: CASRAYSGRGTDTQYF
V: TRBV7-2; CDR3: CASSAVTGNNSPLHF
V: TRBV30; CDR3: CAWGGLAGASGNEQFF
V: TRBV27; CDR3: CASSPGTGVEQYF
V: TRBV5-1; CDR3: CASSRDRGAGNEKLFF
V: TRBV18; CDR3: CASSPMSVETQYF
V: TRBV12-5; CDR3: CASGLVFSGRRAYEQYF
V: TRBV5-1; CDR3: CASSMGQGEETQYF
V: TRBV2; CDR3: CASRGELTGGDTGELFF
V: TRBV12-3/TRBV12-4; CDR3: CASTSTGGEKLFF
V: TRBV2; CDR3: CASNRLLDTQYF
V: TRBV7-2; CDR3: CASSLVQGNYEQYF
V: TRBV5-4; CDR3: CASSLGTPRDKNTEAFF
V: TRBV29-1; CDR3: CSLRGYGTDTQYF
V: TRBV2; CDR3: CASSLPLTDTQYF
V: TRBV9; CDR3: CASSVDDGRVYETQYF
V: TRBV28; CDR3: CASSSPTGQGSNEQYF
V: TRBV5-4; CDR3: CASSAAGWTDTQYF
V: TRBV2; CDR3: CASSDVSYEQYF
V: TRBV6-6; CDR3: CASSYPTGTNEKLFF
V: TRBV11-2; CDR3: CASRSLGRGKDYNEQFF
V: TRBV6-5; CDR3: CASSYSVQGSTEAFF
V: TRBV7-3; CDR3: CASSPGYSTDTQYF